The 8 T cell receptor beta chains in this list originate from one sample, sequenced in a study of CD8+ T cells in alopecia areata. RNA, once extracted, was reverse transcribed into cDNA for use as the sequencing template. Clones were sequenced by immunoSEQ multiplex PCR, and TCRdb holds only the in-frame ones, with some missing. The table shows 65,000 to 95,000 clones, with around 54% occurring only once. Sequenced material: NKG2D-high CD8+ T cells sorted from blood. The receptor set was obtained from a human donor with alopecia areata.

The V and J genes are TRBV11-2 and TRBJ2-7; perhaps D is TRBD1 or TRBD2 (5 bases each). The CDR3 runs 17 residues. Trimming cost V 4 bases and J 5 bases, with 24 bases left between them. Germline assignment: CDR1 SGHAT and CDR2 FQNNGV. The CDR3 bases are TGTGCCAGCAGCTCCAAACCGGGACCACGTAGGGGTGACGAGCAGTACTTC. This translates into CASSSKPGPRRGDEQYF.

The sample holds a few counts of this clone. J is TRBJ2-1 and V is TRBV11-2; the D is unclear. There are 11 residues in the CDR3. Deletions cut 5 bases from V and 7 bases from J, with 6 bases between. The germline CDR1 and CDR2 sequences are SGHAT and FQNNGV. CDR3 loop: CASSHGNEQFF. CDR3 DNA sequence: TGTGCCAGCAGCCACGGTAATGAGCAGTTCTTC.

V gene TRBV4-1 combines with J gene TRBJ2-1; D remains unclear. V shed 1 base and J shed 12 bases, with 10 bases lying between them. The CDR3 length is 12 residues. Germline CDR1 MGHRA, CDR2 YSYEKL. The CDR3 nucleotides read TGCGCCAGCAGCCAAGCGGGCGACGGGCAGTTCTTC. It translates to CASSQAGDGQFF.

The chain joins TRBV7-2 to TRBJ1-5; D is ambiguous. The CDR3 consists of 14 residues. Germline assignment: CDR1 SGHTA and CDR2 FQGNSA. The ends were cut back, 1 base at V and 5 bases at J, with 9 bases in the middle. The CDR3 loop is CASSLDSPHQPQHF. DNA of the CDR3: TGTGCCAGCAGCTTAGACAGCCCCCATCAGCCCCAGCATTTT.

The chain links TRBV2 to TRBJ2-7; no reliable D call. Germline CDR1 reads SNHLY; CDR2 reads FYNNEI. This CDR3 is 14 amino acids long. V was trimmed by 2 bases and J by 4 bases, leaving 12 bases between them. CDR3 nucleotide sequence: TGTGCCAGCAGTGAAACACCCCTAGTGTACGAGCAGTACTTC. The encoded protein is CASSETPLVYEQYF.

The V gene is TRBV11-2, the J gene TRBJ1-6; D gene uncertain. This CDR3 is built from 11 residues. The germline CDR1 and CDR2 sequences are SGHAT and FQNNGV. V was cut by 3 bases and J by 8 bases, with 2 bases left in between. The CDR3 region is CASSLDSPLHF. CDR3 nucleotide sequence: TGTGCCAGCAGCTTGGATTCACCCCTCCACTTT.

This clone was seen a handful of times. V gene TRBV14 combines with J gene TRBJ2-1; 9 bases are a match to TRBD1. V shed 4 bases and J 6 bases; nucleotides not matched to a gene: 10. From germline, CDR1 is SGHDN and CDR2 FVKESK. This CDR3 comprises 16 residues. In DNA, the CDR3 is TGTGCCAGCAGCCGTAGACCGGGACAGGGTTCCAATGAGCAGTTCTTC. Its protein product is CASSRRPGQGSNEQFF.

This clone has only a few counts. V and J are TRBV15 and TRBJ1-1, with D possibly being TRBD1 (5 bases). Deletions cut 1 base from V and 6 bases from J, with 15 bases between. The CDR3 is 15 residues long. Germline V lookup: CDR1 LNHNV, CDR2 YYDKDF (reference sequence). CDR3 region: CATSRVRGGLPEAFF. DNA of the CDR3: TGTGCCACCAGCAGAGTGAGGGGCGGTCTCCCTGAAGCTTTCTTT.